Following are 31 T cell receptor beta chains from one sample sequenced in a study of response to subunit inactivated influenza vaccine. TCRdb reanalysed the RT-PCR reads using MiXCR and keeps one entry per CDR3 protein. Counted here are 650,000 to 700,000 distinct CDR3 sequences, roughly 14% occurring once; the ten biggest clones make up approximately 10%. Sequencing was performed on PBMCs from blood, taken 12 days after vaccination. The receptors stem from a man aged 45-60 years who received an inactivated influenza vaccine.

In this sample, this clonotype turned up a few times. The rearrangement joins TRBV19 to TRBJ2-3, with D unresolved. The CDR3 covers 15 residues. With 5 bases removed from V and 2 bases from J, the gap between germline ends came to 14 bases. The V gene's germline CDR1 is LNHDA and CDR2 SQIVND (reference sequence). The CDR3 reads CASSRSLHYTDTQYF. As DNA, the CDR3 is TGTGCCAGTAGTCGGAGTCTCCACTACACAGATACGCAGTATTTT.

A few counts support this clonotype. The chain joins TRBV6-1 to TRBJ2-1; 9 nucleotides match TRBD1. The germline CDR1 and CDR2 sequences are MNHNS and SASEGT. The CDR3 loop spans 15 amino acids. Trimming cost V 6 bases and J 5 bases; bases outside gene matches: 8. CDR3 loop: CASSTRDRVHNEQFF. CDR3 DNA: TGTGCCAGCAGCACCCGGGACAGGGTCCACAATGAGCAGTTCTTC.

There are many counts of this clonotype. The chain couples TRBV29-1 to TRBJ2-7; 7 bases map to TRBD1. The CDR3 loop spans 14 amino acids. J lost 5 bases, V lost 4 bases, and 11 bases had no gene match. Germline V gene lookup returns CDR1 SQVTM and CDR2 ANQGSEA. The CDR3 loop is CSVGVRQGRDEQYF. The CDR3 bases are TGCAGCGTTGGCGTTCGACAGGGTAGGGACGAGCAGTACTTC.

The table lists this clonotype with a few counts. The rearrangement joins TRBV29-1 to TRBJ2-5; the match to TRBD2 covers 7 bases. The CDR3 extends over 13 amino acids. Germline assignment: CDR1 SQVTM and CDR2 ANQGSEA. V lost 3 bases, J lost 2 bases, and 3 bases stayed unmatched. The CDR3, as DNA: TGCAGCGTTGACATGGGGGGGCAAGAGACCCAGTACTTC. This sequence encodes CSVDMGGQETQYF.

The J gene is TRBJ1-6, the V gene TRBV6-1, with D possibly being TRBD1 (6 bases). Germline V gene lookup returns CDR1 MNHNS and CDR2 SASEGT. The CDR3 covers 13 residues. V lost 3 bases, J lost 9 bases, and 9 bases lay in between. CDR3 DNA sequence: TGTGCCAGCAGTGAGGCAGGGGTTTCACCCCTCCACTTT. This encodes CASSEAGVSPLHF.

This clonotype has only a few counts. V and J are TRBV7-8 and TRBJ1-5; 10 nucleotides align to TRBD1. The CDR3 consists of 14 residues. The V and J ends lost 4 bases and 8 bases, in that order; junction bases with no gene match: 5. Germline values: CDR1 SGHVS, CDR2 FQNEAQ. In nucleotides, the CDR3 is TGTGCCAGCAGCTCAGACAGGGGGCCAGAGCCCCAGCATTTT. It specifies CASSSDRGPEPQHF.

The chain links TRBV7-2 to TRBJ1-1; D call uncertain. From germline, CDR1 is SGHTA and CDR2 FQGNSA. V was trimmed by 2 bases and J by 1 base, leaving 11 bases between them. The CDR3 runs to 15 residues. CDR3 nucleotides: TGTGCCAGCAGCTTATACGAACGGACGAACACTGAAGCTTTCTTT. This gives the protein CASSLYERTNTEAFF.

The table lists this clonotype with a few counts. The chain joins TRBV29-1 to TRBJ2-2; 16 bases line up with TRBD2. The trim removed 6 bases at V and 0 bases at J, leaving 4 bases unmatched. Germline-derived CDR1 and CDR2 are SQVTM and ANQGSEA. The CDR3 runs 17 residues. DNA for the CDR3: TGCAGCGTCACCGGGACTAGCGGGAGGGCGAACACCGGGGAGCTGTTTTTT. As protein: CSVTGTSGRANTGELFF.

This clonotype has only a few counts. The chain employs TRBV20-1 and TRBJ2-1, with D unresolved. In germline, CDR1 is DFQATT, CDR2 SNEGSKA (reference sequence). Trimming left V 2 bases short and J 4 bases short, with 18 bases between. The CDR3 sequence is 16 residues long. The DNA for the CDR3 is TGCAGTGCTAGAAGGTCGGTCGGACCCGTTTACAATGAGCAGTTCTTC. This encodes CSARRSVGPVYNEQFF.

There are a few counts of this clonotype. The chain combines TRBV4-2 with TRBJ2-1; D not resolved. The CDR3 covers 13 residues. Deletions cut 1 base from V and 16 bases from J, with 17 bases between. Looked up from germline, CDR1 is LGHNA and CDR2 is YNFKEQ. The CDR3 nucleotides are TGTGCCAGCAGCCAAGTCGGAAACTTAGATGCCTTCTTC. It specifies CASSQVGNLDAFF.

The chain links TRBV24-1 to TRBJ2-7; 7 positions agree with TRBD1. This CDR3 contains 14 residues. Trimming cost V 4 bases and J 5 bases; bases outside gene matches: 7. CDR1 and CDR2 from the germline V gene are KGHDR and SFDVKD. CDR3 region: CATSDRQGPHEQYF. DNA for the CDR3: TGTGCCACCAGTGACAGACAGGGTCCCCACGAGCAGTACTTC.

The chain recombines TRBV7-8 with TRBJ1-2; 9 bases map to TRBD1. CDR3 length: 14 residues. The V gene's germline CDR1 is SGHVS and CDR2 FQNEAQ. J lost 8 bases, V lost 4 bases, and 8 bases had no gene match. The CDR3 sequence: CASSSYTGGEGYTF. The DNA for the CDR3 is TGTGCCAGCAGCTCGTACACAGGGGGCGAAGGCTACACCTTC.

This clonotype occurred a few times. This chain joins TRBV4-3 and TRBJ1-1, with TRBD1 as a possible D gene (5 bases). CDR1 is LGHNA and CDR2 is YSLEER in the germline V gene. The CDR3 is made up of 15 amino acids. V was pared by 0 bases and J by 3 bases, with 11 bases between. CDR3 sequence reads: CASSQDRGDYTEAFF. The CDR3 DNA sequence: TGCGCCAGCAGCCAAGATCGAGGGGATTACACTGAAGCTTTCTTT.

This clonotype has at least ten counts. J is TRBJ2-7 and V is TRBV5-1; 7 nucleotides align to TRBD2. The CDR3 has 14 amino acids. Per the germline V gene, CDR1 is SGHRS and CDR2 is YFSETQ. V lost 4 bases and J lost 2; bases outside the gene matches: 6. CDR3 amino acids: CASSQRSGAYEQYF. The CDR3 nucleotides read TGCGCCAGCAGCCAGCGAAGCGGGGCCTACGAGCAGTACTTC.

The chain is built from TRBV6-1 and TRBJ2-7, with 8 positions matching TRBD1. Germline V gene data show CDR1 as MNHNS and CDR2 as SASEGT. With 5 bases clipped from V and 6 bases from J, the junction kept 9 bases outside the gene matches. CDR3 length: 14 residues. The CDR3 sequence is CASSPVAGGREQYF. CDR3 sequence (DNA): TGTGCCAGCAGTCCGGTGGCAGGGGGCCGCGAGCAGTACTTC.

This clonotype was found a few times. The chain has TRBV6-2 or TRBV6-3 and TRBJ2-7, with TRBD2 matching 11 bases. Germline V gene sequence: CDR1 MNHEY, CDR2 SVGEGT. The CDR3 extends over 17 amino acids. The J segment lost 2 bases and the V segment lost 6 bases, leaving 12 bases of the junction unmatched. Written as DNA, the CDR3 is TGTGCCAGCAGCCGAGCGACTAGCGGGGCGCGCCCCTACGAGCAGTACTTC. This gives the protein CASSRATSGARPYEQYF.

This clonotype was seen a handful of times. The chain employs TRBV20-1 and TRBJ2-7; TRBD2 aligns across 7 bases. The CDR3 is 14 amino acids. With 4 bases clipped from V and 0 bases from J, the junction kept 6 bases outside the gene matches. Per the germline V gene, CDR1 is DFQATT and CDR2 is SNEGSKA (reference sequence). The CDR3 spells CSAISGAHSYEQYF. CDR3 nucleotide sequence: TGCAGTGCTATCAGCGGGGCCCACTCCTACGAGCAGTACTTC.

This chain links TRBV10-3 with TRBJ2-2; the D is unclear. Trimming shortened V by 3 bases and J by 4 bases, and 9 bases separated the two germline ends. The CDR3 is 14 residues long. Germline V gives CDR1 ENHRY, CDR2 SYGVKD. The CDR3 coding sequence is TGTGCCATCAGTGATCTACTCATCACCGGGGAGCTGTTTTTT. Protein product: CAISDLLITGELFF.

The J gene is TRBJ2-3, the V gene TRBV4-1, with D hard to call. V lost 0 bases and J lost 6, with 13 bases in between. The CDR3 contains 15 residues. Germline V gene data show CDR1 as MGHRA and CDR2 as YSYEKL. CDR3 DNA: TGCGCCAGCAGCCAAGATTCAAATATAGGGGATACGCAGTATTTT. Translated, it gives CASSQDSNIGDTQYF.

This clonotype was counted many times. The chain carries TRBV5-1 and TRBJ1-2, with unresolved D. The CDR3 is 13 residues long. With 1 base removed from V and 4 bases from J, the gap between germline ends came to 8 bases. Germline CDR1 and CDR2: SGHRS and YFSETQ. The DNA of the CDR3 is TGCGCCAGCAGCTTGCCGGATCTCTATGGCTACACCTTC. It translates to CASSLPDLYGYTF.

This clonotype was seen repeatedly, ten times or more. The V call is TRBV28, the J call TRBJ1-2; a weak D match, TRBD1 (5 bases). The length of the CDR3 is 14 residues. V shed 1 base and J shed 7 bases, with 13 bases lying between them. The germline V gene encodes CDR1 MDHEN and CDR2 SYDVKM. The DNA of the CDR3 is TGTGCCAGCAGTTTATTACAAAGGGGCGGTGGCTACACCTTC. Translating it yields CASSLLQRGGGYTF.

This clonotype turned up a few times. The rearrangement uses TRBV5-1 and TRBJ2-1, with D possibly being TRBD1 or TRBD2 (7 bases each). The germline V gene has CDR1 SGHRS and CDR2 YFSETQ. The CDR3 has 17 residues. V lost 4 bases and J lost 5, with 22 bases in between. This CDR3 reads CASSPISGTAGNNEQFF. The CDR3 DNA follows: TGCGCCAGCAGCCCTATCTCCGGGACAGCGGGAAACAATGAGCAGTTCTTC.

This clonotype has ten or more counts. As DNA, the CDR3 is TGTGCCAGCAGCGTAGCCCCCGGAAATGAGCAGTTCTTC. Protein: CASSVAPGNEQFF. V usage is TRBV9 and J usage is TRBJ2-1, with D uncertain. The V gene's germline CDR1 is SGDLS and CDR2 YYNGEE. The V gene lost 0 bases and the J gene lost 7 bases, with 8 bases spanning the gap. The CDR3 is 13 residues long.

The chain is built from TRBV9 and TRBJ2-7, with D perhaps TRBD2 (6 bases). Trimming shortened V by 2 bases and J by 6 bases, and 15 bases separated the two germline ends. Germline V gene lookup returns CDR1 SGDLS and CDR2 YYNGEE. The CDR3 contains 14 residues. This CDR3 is CASSVSGSGLEQYF. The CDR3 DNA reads TGTGCCAGCAGCGTCTCCGGGAGCGGGCTCGAGCAGTACTTC.

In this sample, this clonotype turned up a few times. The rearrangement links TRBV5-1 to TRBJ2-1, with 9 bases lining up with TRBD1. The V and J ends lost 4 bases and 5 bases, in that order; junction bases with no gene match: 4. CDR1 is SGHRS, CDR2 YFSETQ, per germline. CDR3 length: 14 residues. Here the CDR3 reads CASSDGTGNNEQFF. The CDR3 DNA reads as TGCGCCAGCAGCGACGGGACAGGGAACAATGAGCAGTTCTTC.

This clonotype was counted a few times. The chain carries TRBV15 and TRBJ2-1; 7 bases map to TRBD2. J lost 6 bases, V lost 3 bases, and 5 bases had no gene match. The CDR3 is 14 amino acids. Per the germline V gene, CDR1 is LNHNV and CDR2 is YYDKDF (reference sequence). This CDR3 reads CATSSSGPTNEQFF. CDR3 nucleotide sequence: TGTGCCACCAGCAGTAGCGGGCCCACCAATGAGCAGTTCTTC. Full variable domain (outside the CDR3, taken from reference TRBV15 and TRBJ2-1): DAMVIQNPRYQVTQFGKPVTLSCSQTLNHNVMYWYQQKSSQAPKLLFHYYDKDFNNEADTPDNFQSRRPNTSFCFLDIRSPGLGDTAMYLCATSSSGPTNEQFFGPGTRLTVL.

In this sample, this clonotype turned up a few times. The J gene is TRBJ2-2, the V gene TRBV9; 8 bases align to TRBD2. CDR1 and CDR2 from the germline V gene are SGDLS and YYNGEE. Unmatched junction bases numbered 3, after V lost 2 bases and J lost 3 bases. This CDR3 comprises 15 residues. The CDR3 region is CASSVSGTHTGELFF. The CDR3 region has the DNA TGTGCCAGCAGCGTTAGCGGGACTCACACCGGGGAGCTGTTTTTT.

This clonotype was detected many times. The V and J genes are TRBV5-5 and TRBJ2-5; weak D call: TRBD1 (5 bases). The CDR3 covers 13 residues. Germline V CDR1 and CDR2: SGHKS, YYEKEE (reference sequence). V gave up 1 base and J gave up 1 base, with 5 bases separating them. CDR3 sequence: CASSLQGQETQYF. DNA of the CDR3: TGTGCCAGCAGCTTGCAGGGCCAAGAGACCCAGTACTTC.

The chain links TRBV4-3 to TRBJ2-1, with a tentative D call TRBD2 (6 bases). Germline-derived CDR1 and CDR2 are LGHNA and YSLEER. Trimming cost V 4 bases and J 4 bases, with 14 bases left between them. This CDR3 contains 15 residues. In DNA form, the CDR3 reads TGCGCCAGCAGCCTCAGCGCGACTAGTTACAATGAGCAGTTCTTC. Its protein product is CASSLSATSYNEQFF.

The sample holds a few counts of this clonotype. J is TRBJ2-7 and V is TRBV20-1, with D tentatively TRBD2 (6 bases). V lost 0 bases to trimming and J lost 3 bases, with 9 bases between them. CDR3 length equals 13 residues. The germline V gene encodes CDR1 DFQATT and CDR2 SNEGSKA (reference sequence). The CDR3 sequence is CSARDLAYYEQYF. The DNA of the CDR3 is TGCAGTGCTAGAGATCTAGCGTACTACGAGCAGTACTTC.

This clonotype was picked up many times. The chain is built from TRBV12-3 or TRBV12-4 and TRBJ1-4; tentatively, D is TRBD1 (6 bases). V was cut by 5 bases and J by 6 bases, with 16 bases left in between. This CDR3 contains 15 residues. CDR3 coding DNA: TGTGCCAGCAGTAGCCGGGGGCTGGGGGATGAAAAACTGTTTTTT. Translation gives CASSSRGLGDEKLFF.